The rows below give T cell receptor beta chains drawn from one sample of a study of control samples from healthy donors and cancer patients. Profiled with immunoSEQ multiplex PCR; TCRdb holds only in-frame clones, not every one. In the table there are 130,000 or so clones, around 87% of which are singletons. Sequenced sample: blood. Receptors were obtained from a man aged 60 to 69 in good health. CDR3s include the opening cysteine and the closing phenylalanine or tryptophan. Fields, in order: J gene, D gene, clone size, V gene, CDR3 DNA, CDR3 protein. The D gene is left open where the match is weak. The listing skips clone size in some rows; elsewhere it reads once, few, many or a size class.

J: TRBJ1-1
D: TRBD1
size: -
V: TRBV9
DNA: TGTGCCAGCAGCCCCACAATACAGGGGGCTGGAAACACTGAAGCTTTCTTT
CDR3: CASSPTIQGAGNTEAFF

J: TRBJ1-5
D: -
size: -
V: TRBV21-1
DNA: TGTGCCAGCAGGGTCAGGGTTTCCCAGCCCCAGCATTTT
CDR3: CASRVRVSQPQHF

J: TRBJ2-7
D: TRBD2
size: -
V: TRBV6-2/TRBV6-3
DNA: TGTGCCAGCAGCCTCCCCCCAGTAGCGGGGACAAACGAGCAGTACTTC
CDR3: CASSLPPVAGTNEQYF

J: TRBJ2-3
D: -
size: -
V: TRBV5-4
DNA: TGTGCCAGCAGCACGAACACAGATACGCAGTATTTT
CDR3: CASSTNTDTQYF

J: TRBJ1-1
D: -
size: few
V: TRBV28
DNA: TGTGCCAGCAGTTTACACGTGAACACTGAAGCTTTCTTT
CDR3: CASSLHVNTEAFF

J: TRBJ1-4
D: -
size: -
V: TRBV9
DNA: TGTGCCAGCAGCGTAGGGGTAGGGGGTAATGAAAAACTGTTTTTT
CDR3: CASSVGVGGNEKLFF

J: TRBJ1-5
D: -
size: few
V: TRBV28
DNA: TGTGCCAGCAGTCCTCCGGGCCCCAGGACCCAGCATTTT
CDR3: CASSPPGPRTQHF

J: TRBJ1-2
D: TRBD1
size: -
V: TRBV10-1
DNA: TGCGCCAGCAGTCGGGACAGGCTCTATGGCTACACCTTC
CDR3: CASSRDRLYGYTF

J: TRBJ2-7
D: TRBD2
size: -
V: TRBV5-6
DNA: TGTGCCAGCAGCTCGTTTTCCTCTAGCGGGTACGAGCAGTACTTC
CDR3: CASSSFSSSGYEQYF

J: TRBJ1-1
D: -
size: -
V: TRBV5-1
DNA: TGCGCCAGCAGCGGGGACTGGGGGGACACTGAAGCTTTCTTT
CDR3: CASSGDWGDTEAFF

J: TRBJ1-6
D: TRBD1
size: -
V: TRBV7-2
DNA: TGTGCCAGCAGCTCCTCAGGACAGGGCTATTCACCCCTCCACTTT
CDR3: CASSSSGQGYSPLHF

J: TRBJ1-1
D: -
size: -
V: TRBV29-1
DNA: TGCAGCGCACACCCCAACAGGGACGGGAACACTGAAGCTTTCTTT
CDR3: CSAHPNRDGNTEAFF

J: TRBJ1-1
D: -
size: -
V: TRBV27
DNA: TGTGCCAGCAGCCTTACGCACTCTTACACTGAAGCTTTCTTT
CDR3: CASSLTHSYTEAFF

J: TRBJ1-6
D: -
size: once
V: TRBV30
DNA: TGTGCCTGGCAGGGGACCTCCTATAATTCACCCCTCCACTTT
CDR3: CAWQGTSYNSPLHF

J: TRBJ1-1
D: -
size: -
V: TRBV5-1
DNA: TGCGCCAGCAGCTCCGAGGGGAGGGGAGCTTTCTTT
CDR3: CASSSEGRGAFF

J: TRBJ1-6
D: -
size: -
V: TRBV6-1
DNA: TGTGCCAGCAGTGACATAGGCTTTAATTCACCCCTCCACTTT
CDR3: CASSDIGFNSPLHF

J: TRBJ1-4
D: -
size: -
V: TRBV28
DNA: TGTGCCAGCAGCCCCACGGCGGGGGCAGGTGAAAAACTGTTTTTT
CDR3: CASSPTAGAGEKLFF

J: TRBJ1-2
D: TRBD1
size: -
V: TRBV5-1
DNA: TGCGCCAGCAGCTTGGTACAGGGGTCCCAACTCTATGGCTACACCTTC
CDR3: CASSLVQGSQLYGYTF

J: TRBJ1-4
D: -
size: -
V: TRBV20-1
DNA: TGCAGTGCTAGCGTTCTTGAAAAACTGTTTTTT
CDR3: CSASVLEKLFF

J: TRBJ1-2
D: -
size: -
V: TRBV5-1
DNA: TGCGCCAGCAGCTTGTCGACGGACCGTCTCTATGGCTACACCTTC
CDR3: CASSLSTDRLYGYTF

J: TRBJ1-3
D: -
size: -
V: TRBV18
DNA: TGTGCCAGCTCACCAAATTCGGACCGGGGCTACTCTGGAAACACCATATATTTT
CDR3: CASSPNSDRGYSGNTIYF

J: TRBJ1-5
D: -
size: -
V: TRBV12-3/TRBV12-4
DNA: TGTGCCAGCAGTTTACTTGATCAGCCCCAGCATTTT
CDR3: CASSLLDQPQHF

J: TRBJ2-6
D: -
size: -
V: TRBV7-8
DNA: TGTGCCAGCAGCCCCCGCGAGACCGGGGCCAACGTCCTGACTTTC
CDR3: CASSPRETGANVLTF

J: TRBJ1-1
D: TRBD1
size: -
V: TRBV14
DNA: TGTGCCAGCAGCCAACCTAGGACAGGGCGCAACACTGAAGCTTTCTTT
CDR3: CASSQPRTGRNTEAFF

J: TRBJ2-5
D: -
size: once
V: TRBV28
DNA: TGTGCCAGCAGTTTGTATGGGACCCAGTACTTC
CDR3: CASSLYGTQYF

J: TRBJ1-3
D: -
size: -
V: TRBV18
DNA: TGTGCCAGCTCCCCAGGAGACTCTGGAAACACCATATATTTT
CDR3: CASSPGDSGNTIYF

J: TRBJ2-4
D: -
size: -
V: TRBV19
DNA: TGTGCCAGCGCCAGCCTGGAGCTAGCCAAAAACATTCAGTACTTC
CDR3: CASASLELAKNIQYF

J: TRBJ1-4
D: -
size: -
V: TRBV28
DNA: TGTGCCAGCAGTGGGTCTAGAGGAACTAATGAAAAACTGTTTTTT
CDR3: CASSGSRGTNEKLFF

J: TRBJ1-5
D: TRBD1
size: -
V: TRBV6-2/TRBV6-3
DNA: TGTGCCAGCAGTCGAATTACAGGGGGCAATCAGCCCCAGCATTTT
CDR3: CASSRITGGNQPQHF

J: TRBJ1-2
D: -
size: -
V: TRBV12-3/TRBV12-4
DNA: TGTGCCAGCAGCCATGACAGGCGCGGTGGCTACACCTTC
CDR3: CASSHDRRGGYTF

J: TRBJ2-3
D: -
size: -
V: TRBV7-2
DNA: TGTGCCAGCGGGCTAACAGATACGCAGTATTTT
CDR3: CASGLTDTQYF